A single sample is the source of the 10 T cell receptor beta chains below, sequenced in a study of cytomegalovirus exposure and HLA in healthy donors. Researchers ran the PCR with 60 Vbeta and 13 Jbeta primers. Data came from immunoSEQ multiplex PCR; TCRdb stores just in-frame clones and leaves some out. The data show more than 110,000 clones, over 80% seen once. The sequencing sample was made of PBMCs. The receptors originated from a female donor in good health and CMV-seronegative.

This chain links TRBV6-5 with TRBJ2-5, with D possibly being TRBD1 (5 bases). V lost 1 base to trimming and J lost 5 bases, with 14 bases between them. The CDR3 has 15 residues. Germline V gene data show CDR1 as MNHEY and CDR2 as SVGAGI. CDR3 protein: CASSYWQGLEETQYF. The CDR3, as DNA: TGTGCCAGCAGTTACTGGCAGGGCCTCGAGGAGACCCAGTACTTC.

CDR3 sequence reads: CASMYRGLAGYNEQFF. As DNA, the CDR3 is TGTGCCAGTATGTATAGGGGACTAGCGGGGTACAATGAGCAGTTCTTC. V gene TRBV19 combines with J gene TRBJ2-1; 13 bases fit TRBD2. J lost 4 bases, V lost 7 bases, and 7 bases had no gene match. The CDR3 is 16 residues long. CDR1 is LNHDA, CDR2 SQIVND, per germline (reference sequence).

The rearrangement links TRBV6-6 to TRBJ1-5; the D is unclear. The CDR3 has 15 amino acids. Germline loops: CDR1 MNHNY, CDR2 SVGAGI (reference sequence). V lost 5 bases and J lost 0, with 11 bases in between. The CDR3 coding sequence is TGTGCCAGCAGTGCGGGGAAGGGTAGCAATCAGCCCCAGCATTTT. The encoded protein is CASSAGKGSNQPQHF.

This clone was seen only once. V gene TRBV4-2 combines with J gene TRBJ2-2, with TRBD2 matching over 7 bases. Germline V gives CDR1 LGHNA, CDR2 YNFKEQ. This CDR3 region has 18 residues. The V and J ends lost 1 base and 2 bases, in that order; junction bases with no gene match: 10. The CDR3 DNA is TGTGCCAGCAGCCAAGGCAACCGACTAGCAGAAAACACCGGGGAGCTGTTTTTT. Its protein product is CASSQGNRLAENTGELFF.

Only a few counts were recorded for this clone. The V gene is TRBV6-1, the J gene TRBJ1-5; a possible D gene is TRBD1 (5 bases). The germline V gene has CDR1 MNHNS and CDR2 SASEGT. V was trimmed by 6 bases and J by 0 bases, leaving 12 bases between them. The CDR3 extends over 15 amino acids. CDR3 amino acids: CASRRDWDSNQPQHF. In nucleotides, the CDR3 is TGTGCCAGCAGACGGGACTGGGATAGCAATCAGCCCCAGCATTTT.

On this clone: The same CDR3 arises from other DNA sequences in this sample as well. The V and J genes are TRBV29-1 and TRBJ1-1, with 9 nucleotides matching TRBD1. V was pared by 6 bases and J by 5 bases, with 10 bases of the junction left unmatched. The germline gives CDR1 SQVTM, CDR2 ANQGSEA. This CDR3 contains 14 residues. The DNA of the CDR3 is TGCAGCGTCCTGCTACAGGGGGCGCGTACTGAAGCTTTCTTT. It codes for CSVLLQGARTEAFF. The whole variable domain, remainder taken from reference TRBV29-1 and TRBJ1-1, is SAVISQKPSRDICQRGTSLTIQCQVDSQVTMMFWYRQQPGQSLTLIATANQGSEATYESGFVIDKFPISRPNLTFSTLTVSNMSPEDSSIYLCSVLLQGARTEAFFGQGTRLTVV.

This chain connects TRBV6-6 to TRBJ2-5; 7 nucleotides line up with TRBD1. CDR1 is MNHNY and CDR2 is SVGAGI in the germline V gene (reference sequence). After removal of 7 bases from V and 4 bases from J, the junction contained 6 bases not matched to a gene. CDR3 length equals 13 residues. The CDR3, as DNA: TGTGCCAGCACCTACGACAGGGTAGAGACCCAGTACTTC. It specifies CASTYDRVETQYF.

V is TRBV4-1 and J is TRBJ1-4; maybe TRBD1 (6 bases). The CDR3 has 14 residues. V lost 4 bases to trimming and J lost 6 bases, with 12 bases between them. Germline V gene data show CDR1 as MGHRA and CDR2 as YSYEKL. Written as DNA, the CDR3 is TGCGCCAGCAGCCGAGGGGGAGGGGATGAAAAACTGTTTTTT. Translated, it gives CASSRGGGDEKLFF.

This clone has only a few counts. The V gene is TRBV7-9, the J gene TRBJ2-7; D remains unclear. Trimming took off 7 bases at V and 2 bases at J, with 6 bases between the two ends. This CDR3 has 11 residues. Per the germline V gene, CDR1 is SEHNR and CDR2 is FQNEAQ (reference sequence). The CDR3 sequence is CASTDTYEQYF. CDR3 in DNA: TGTGCCAGCACAGATACCTACGAGCAGTACTTC.

CDR3 protein: CASTGQHNQPQHF. CDR3 DNA sequence: TGTGCCAGTACGGGACAACACAATCAGCCCCAGCATTTT. The chain couples TRBV19 to TRBJ1-5; a possible D gene is TRBD1 (6 bases). Trimming removed 7 bases at V and 3 bases at J, with 10 bases between. Per germline, CDR1 LNHDA and CDR2 SQIVND (reference sequence). The CDR3 length is 13 residues.